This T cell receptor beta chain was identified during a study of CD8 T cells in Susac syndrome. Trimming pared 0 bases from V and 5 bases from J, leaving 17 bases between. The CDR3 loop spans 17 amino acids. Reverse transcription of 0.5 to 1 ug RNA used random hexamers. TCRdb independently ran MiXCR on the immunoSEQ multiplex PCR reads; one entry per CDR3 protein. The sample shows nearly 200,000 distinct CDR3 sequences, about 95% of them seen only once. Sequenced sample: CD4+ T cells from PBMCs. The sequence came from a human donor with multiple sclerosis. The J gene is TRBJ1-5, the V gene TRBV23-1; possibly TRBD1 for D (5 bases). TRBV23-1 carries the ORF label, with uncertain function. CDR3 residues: CASSQSKGRGGDQPQHF. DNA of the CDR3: TGCGCCAGCAGTCAATCAAAAGGACGGGGAGGGGATCAGCCCCAGCATTTT.